These 23 T cell receptor beta chains originate from one sample sequenced in a study of shared clonotypes between healthy human individuals. Selected positively for CCR7 and CD45RO-negative, naive CD8 cells excluded terminally differentiated effector memory CD45RA+ cells. The protocol was immunoSEQ multiplex PCR, while the TCRdb copy is restricted to in-frame clones and leaves out a portion. The profile shows millions of clones, about 95% of them singletons. Material: naive CD8+ T cells sorted from blood. These receptors were taken from a man between 18 and 29 years old in good health.

The rearrangement joins TRBV6-1 to TRBJ1-4; D perhaps matches TRBD1 (5 bases). Germline CDR1 is MNHNS and CDR2 is SASEGT. This CDR3 has 16 residues. The ends were cut back, 4 bases at V and 2 bases at J, with 14 bases in the middle. Written as DNA, the CDR3 is TGTGCCAGCAGTGGGGGATGGGGGGACACTAATGAAAAACTGTTTTTT. Translating it yields CASSGGWGDTNEKLFF.

DNA of the CDR3: TGTGCCAGTGCCGGGACAGTGAATGAAAAACTGTTTTTT. The encoded protein is CASAGTVNEKLFF. The chain employs TRBV19 and TRBJ1-4; TRBD1 agrees at 7 bases. Germline V CDR1 and CDR2: LNHDA, SQIVND (reference sequence). The CDR3 runs to 13 residues. Trimming cost V 8 bases and J 5 bases; bases outside gene matches: 5. Using reference TRBV19 and TRBJ1-4 for the parts outside the CDR3, the full variable domain is DGGITQSPKYLFRKEGQNVTLSCEQNLNHDAMYWYRQDPGQGLRLIYYSQIVNDFQKGDIAEGYSVSREKKESFPLTVTSAQKNPTAFYLCASAGTVNEKLFFGSGTQLSVL.

This chain uses TRBV12-5 with TRBJ2-7; maybe TRBD1 (6 bases). CDR1 and CDR2 from the germline V gene are LGHNT and FRNRAP. With 4 bases removed from V and 1 base from J, the gap between germline ends came to 14 bases. The CDR3 runs 15 residues. The CDR3 sequence is CASGSTVQGSYEQYF. As DNA, the CDR3 is TGTGCTAGTGGTTCGACAGTCCAGGGGTCCTACGAGCAGTACTTC. Full variable domain (rest looked up from reference TRBV12-5 and TRBJ2-7): DARVTQTPRHKVTEMGQEVTMRCQPILGHNTVFWYRQTMMQGLELLAYFRNRAPLDDSGMPKDRFSAEMPDATLATLKIQPSEPRDSAVYFCASGSTVQGSYEQYFGPGTRLTVT.

The V gene is TRBV19, the J gene TRBJ2-7, with a possible D match to TRBD1 (6 bases). The ends were cut back, 10 bases at V and 4 bases at J, with 17 bases in the middle. Per the germline V gene, CDR1 is LNHDA and CDR2 is SQIVND (reference sequence). The length of the CDR3 is 13 residues. Here the CDR3 reads CATPKGGQYEQYF. Here the CDR3 DNA reads TGTGCCACCCCTAAAGGAGGACAGTACGAGCAGTACTTC. Full variable domain (remainder filled in from reference TRBV19 and TRBJ2-7): DGGITQSPKYLFRKEGQNVTLSCEQNLNHDAMYWYRQDPGQGLRLIYYSQIVNDFQKGDIAEGYSVSREKKESFPLTVTSAQKNPTAFYLCATPKGGQYEQYFGPGTRLTVT.

The chain has TRBV4-3 and TRBJ2-7; D may be TRBD1 or TRBD2 (6 bases each). Between the trimmed V and J ends, which lost 0 bases and 7 bases, there was a span of 19 bases. Germline lookup yields CDR1 LGHNA and CDR2 YSLEER. The CDR3 is 16 amino acids. The CDR3, as DNA: TGCGCCAGCAGCCAAGATAGGTTAGGAGGGGGTCAGGAGCAGTACTTC. Protein: CASSQDRLGGGQEQYF.

V usage is TRBV6-6 and J usage is TRBJ2-5; D remains unclear. Germline V gene sequence: CDR1 MNHNY, CDR2 SVGAGI (reference sequence). V lost 4 bases to trimming and J lost 5 bases, with 11 bases between them. This CDR3 is 13 amino acids long. The CDR3 loop reads CASSFMMGETQYF. The CDR3 DNA sequence: TGTGCCAGCAGTTTTATGATGGGGGAGACCCAGTACTTC.

The V call is TRBV30, the J call TRBJ2-7, with 9 bases fitting TRBD2. Germline-derived CDR1 and CDR2 are GTSNPN and SVGIG (reference sequence). This CDR3 comprises 17 residues. The junction had 9 bases not matched to a gene; V was cut back by 0 bases and J by 0 bases. The CDR3 nucleotides are TGTGCCTGGAGTGTGGGAGCGGGGGGATTCAGCTCCTACGAGCAGTACTTC. Translating it yields CAWSVGAGGFSSYEQYF. Full variable domain (rest looked up from reference TRBV30 and TRBJ2-7): SQTIHQWPATLVQPVGSPLSLECTVEGTSNPNLYWYRQAAGRGLQLLFYSVGIGQISSEVPQNLSASRPQDRQFILSSKKLLLSDSGFYLCAWSVGAGGFSSYEQYFGPGTRLTVT.

To note about this clone: This same CDR3 is encoded by further DNA sequences in the sample. This rearrangement joins TRBV4-1 to TRBJ2-7, with 9 bases that match TRBD2. V was clipped by 6 bases and J by 2 bases; unmatched bases: 5. CDR1 MGHRA and CDR2 YSYEKL come from the germline V gene. The CDR3 length is 14 residues. The CDR3 spells CASSLSGGTYEQYF. The CDR3 region has the DNA TGCGCCAGCAGTCTTAGCGGGGGAACCTACGAGCAGTACTTC.

The V and J genes are TRBV6-5 and TRBJ2-7; D unclear. This CDR3 is built from 13 residues. Germline CDR1 MNHEY, CDR2 SVGAGI. With 2 bases removed from V and 2 bases from J, the gap between germline ends came to 7 bases. The CDR3 nucleotides read TGTGCCAGCAGTTACCCCCCAGCCTACGAGCAGTACTTC. The encoded protein is CASSYPPAYEQYF.

The genes are TRBV6-5 and TRBJ2-3, with 9 nucleotides matching TRBD2. Germline V gene data show CDR1 as MNHEY and CDR2 as SVGAGI. V lost 8 bases and J lost 6; bases outside the gene matches: 12. The CDR3 sequence is 15 residues long. CDR3 sequence: CASSLRGRAPDTQYF. CDR3 DNA sequence: TGTGCCAGCTCCCTTCGCGGGAGGGCCCCCGATACGCAGTATTTT.

The rearrangement links TRBV2 to TRBJ1-1, with D uncertain. The CDR3 has 16 amino acids. The germline V gene encodes CDR1 SNHLY and CDR2 FYNNEI. V was pared by 2 bases and J by 0 bases, with 13 bases between. The CDR3 region has the DNA TGTGCCAGCAGTGAATATGGTTCCTTTATGAACACTGAAGCTTTCTTT. Translation: CASSEYGSFMNTEAFF.

Comment on this clone: This sample includes further DNA sequences coding for the same CDR3. The rearrangement links TRBV7-9 to TRBJ2-1; D gene ambiguous. The germline V and J ends were trimmed by 4 bases and 7 bases, with 8 bases remaining between them. The germline gives CDR1 SEHNR, CDR2 FQNEAQ (reference sequence). The CDR3 sequence is 12 residues long. CDR3 region: CASSSNWNEQFF. CDR3 nucleotide sequence: TGTGCCAGCAGCTCGAATTGGAATGAGCAGTTCTTC.

This clone appeared a single time. Other DNA sequences from this sample encode an identical CDR3 as well. V is TRBV7-2 and J is TRBJ2-7, with D possibly being TRBD2 (5 bases). CDR3 size: 13 residues. Germline V gene sequence: CDR1 SGHTA, CDR2 FQGNSA. The germline V and J ends were trimmed by 3 bases and 2 bases, with 8 bases remaining between them. CDR3 sequence reads: CASSLAEAYEQYF. The CDR3 coding sequence is TGTGCCAGCAGCTTGGCGGAGGCCTACGAGCAGTACTTC. The full variable domain, completed using reference TRBV7-2 and TRBJ2-7, is GAGVSQSPSNKVTEKGKDVELRCDPISGHTALYWYRQSLGQGLEFLIYFQGNSAPDKSGLPSDRFSAERTGGSVSTLTIQRTQQEDSAVYLCASSLAEAYEQYFGPGTRLTVT.

This rearrangement joins TRBV9 to TRBJ2-5; D is perhaps TRBD1 or TRBD2 (5 bases each). The V gene's germline CDR1 is SGDLS and CDR2 YYNGEE. The CDR3 consists of 15 residues. The V and J ends lost 0 bases and 5 bases respectively, with 14 bases between them. The CDR3 DNA reads as TGTGCCAGCAGCGTAGCACCGGGACCTGGGGAGACCCAGTACTTC. Its protein product is CASSVAPGPGETQYF.

V gene TRBV2 combines with J gene TRBJ1-1; the match to TRBD1 covers 9 bases. The V gene end was trimmed by 5 bases and the J gene end by 4 bases; junction bases not matched to a gene: 2. The CDR3 has 13 residues. Germline V CDR1 and CDR2: SNHLY, FYNNEI. This chain's CDR3 is CASSTTGGTEAFF. The CDR3 DNA follows: TGTGCCAGCAGTACGACAGGGGGCACTGAAGCTTTCTTT.

J is TRBJ1-3 and V is TRBV28; unclear D gene. The length of the CDR3 is 15 residues. V lost 5 bases and J lost 0, with 11 bases in between. Germline V gene sequence: CDR1 MDHEN, CDR2 SYDVKM. The CDR3 sequence: CASSQQLFSGNTIYF. CDR3 nucleotide sequence: TGTGCCAGCAGTCAACAGCTTTTCTCTGGAAACACCATATATTTT. Filled out from reference TRBV28 and TRBJ1-3, the complete variable domain reads DVKVTQSSRYLVKRTGEKVFLECVQDMDHENMFWYRQDPGLGLRLIYFSYDVKMKEKGDIPEGYSVSREKKERFSLILESASTNQTSMYLCASSQQLFSGNTIYFGEGSWLTVV.

Notes on this clone: Other DNA sequences of this sample code for an identical CDR3. The chain employs TRBV5-1 and TRBJ2-7, with D hard to call. V was trimmed by 0 bases and J by 1 base, leaving 8 bases between them. Germline-derived CDR1 and CDR2 are SGHRS and YFSETQ. This CDR3 contains 14 residues. CDR3 DNA: TGCGCCAGCAGCTTGGGTTGGGGATCCTACGAGCAGTACTTC. It codes for CASSLGWGSYEQYF.

The gene calls are TRBV29-1 and TRBJ1-2; D gene unclear. The CDR3 runs to 14 residues. Germline assignment: CDR1 SQVTM and CDR2 ANQGSEA. Trimming removed 1 base at V and 1 base at J, with 10 bases between. The CDR3 sequence: CSVEASPGNYGYTF. The CDR3 bases are TGCAGCGTTGAAGCGAGTCCCGGTAACTATGGCTACACCTTC. Full variable domain (missing parts from reference TRBV29-1 and TRBJ1-2): SAVISQKPSRDICQRGTSLTIQCQVDSQVTMMFWYRQQPGQSLTLIATANQGSEATYESGFVIDKFPISRPNLTFSTLTVSNMSPEDSSIYLCSVEASPGNYGYTFGSGTRLTVV.

The rearrangement joins TRBV5-1 to TRBJ2-7; D gene ambiguous. The CDR3 consists of 15 residues. V was clipped by 0 bases and J by 2 bases, with 12 bases between them. The germline V gene has CDR1 SGHRS and CDR2 YFSETQ. The CDR3 region is CASSLALGLAYEQYF. Here the CDR3 DNA reads TGCGCCAGCAGCTTGGCCCTAGGGTTGGCCTACGAGCAGTACTTC.

V gene TRBV7-9 combines with J gene TRBJ2-7; D possibly uses TRBD1 or TRBD2 (5 bases each). The germline gives CDR1 SEHNR, CDR2 FQNEAQ (reference sequence). V dropped 5 bases and J dropped 3 bases, with 14 bases sitting between them. The CDR3 loop spans 14 amino acids. The CDR3 reads CASSNTGADYEQYF. Written as DNA, the CDR3 is TGTGCCAGCAGCAATACCGGGGCGGACTACGAGCAGTACTTC.

The chain joins TRBV7-9 to TRBJ2-2; the match to TRBD2 covers 13 bases. This CDR3 region has 19 residues. The V and J ends lost 2 bases and 5 bases, in that order; junction bases with no gene match: 11. CDR1 is SEHNR and CDR2 is FQNEAQ in the germline V gene (reference sequence). The CDR3: CASSLQGLAGPSGTGELFF. CDR3 bases: TGTGCCAGCAGCTTACAGGGACTAGCGGGACCCTCGGGGACCGGGGAGCTGTTTTTT. The full variable domain, its missing parts supplied by reference TRBV7-9 and TRBJ2-2, is DTGVSQNPRHKITKRGQNVTFRCDPISEHNRLYWYRQTLGQGPEFLTYFQNEAQLEKSRLLSDRFSAERPKGSFSTLEIQRTEQGDSAMYLCASSLQGLAGPSGTGELFFGEGSRLTVL.

V and J are TRBV5-1 and TRBJ1-1, with D possibly matching TRBD1 (5 bases). Germline CDR1 SGHRS, CDR2 YFSETQ. With 0 bases removed from V and 5 bases from J, the gap between germline ends came to 14 bases. The CDR3 runs to 15 residues. The CDR3 DNA follows: TGCGCCAGCAGCTTGGATCAGGGAGTGCGGACTGAAGCTTTCTTT. Encoded protein: CASSLDQGVRTEAFF.

The chain carries TRBV6-6 and TRBJ2-3; D ambiguous. This CDR3 contains 13 residues. CDR1 and CDR2 (germline): MNHNY, SVGAGI (reference sequence). V was pared by 2 bases and J by 9 bases, with 12 bases between. The DNA of the CDR3 is TGTGCCAGCAGTTACGGATCTGGAGAGACGCAGTATTTT. This codes for CASSYGSGETQYF.